This T cell receptor beta chain is drawn from a study of tumor and adjacent non-tumor tissue in lung cancer (dated by TCRdb to the late 2010s). About the investigation overall: Of the cohort, some 12 patients had adenocarcinoma, 2 had squamous cell carcinoma and 1 had small cell lung cancer. The approximately 15 patients were aged about 31 to 85 years, included 10 men and 5 women, and had TNM stage I to III disease. Sequencing produced about 130,000,000 productive TCRbeta reads in total, an average of about 4 million reads per sample. The study compared bulk TCRbeta repertoires between lung tumor tissue and matched distant non-tumor lung tissue from over 13 lung cancer patients. For each patient, one tumor sample and one normal lung sample were taken, giving a few dozen paired specimens that underwent TCRbeta CDR3 sequencing. What the work shows at the level of the full study, not this receptor alone: Because peripheral blood was not sequenced, the blood TCRbeta repertoires of the lung cancer patients in the study went unexamined. The top 100 clones made up a significantly larger cumulative share of the repertoire in normal lung than in tumor tissue. The sequencing platform is not named in the methods, and unique molecular identifiers are not mentioned. Only approximately 14 patients were included in the cohort, and the need for larger samples and more detailed clinical data was noted by the authors. Tumor tissue showed significantly higher TCR diversity (inverse Simpson) than normal lung tissue, at about 400 vs 150 (P = 0.0075, Mann-Whitney U test). TCR diversity was significantly higher in younger patients, and greater tumor TCR diversity was associated with shorter overall survival and shorter disease-free survival.

RNA was extracted from bulk unsorted tissue and checked for quality with a NanoDrop ND-1000 and an Agilent 2100. For the normal lung samples, distant non-tumor tissue was collected more than 3 cm away from the tumor edge. The donors were newly diagnosed lung cancer patients admitted for thoracic surgery in China from August to November 2014 who had not received prior chemotherapy. Patients who had received previous radiotherapy or chemotherapy, or who had another concurrent cancer, were excluded from the study. Surgical tissue pieces of about 1-2 cm3 were preserved in RNAlater solution and stored at -80 °C until use. Comments on this clonotype: Its recognized antigen is unknown. At one end the junction does not follow the germline gene, possibly because of a read error.

The CDR3 covers 16 residues, taking in both the cysteine and the phenylalanine. Kept here is only the CDR3 DNA, which spans 48 bases and is read in frame from base 1. From the germline V gene, CDR1 is SGHDT and CDR2 is YYEEEE. The library was generated by multiplex PCR. The reads were generated on an Illumina HiSeq 2500. TCRbeta libraries were constructed through three rounds of nested PCR with primers (Table S4) according to protocols adapted from ARM-PCR. PCR products of 200-500 bp were gel-excised and purified with the QIAquick gel extraction kit before sequencing. Per the authors' processing: Reads were cleaned using Trimmomatic, were merged into complete CDR3 sequences using FLASH, and were assigned to V(D)J germline segments using MiTCR. Clonal diversity was calculated as the inverse Simpson's index using VDJtools. A read counted as productive if the sequence was in-frame and lacked a premature stop codon. The public sequencing data were trimmed at Q25 with fastp and processed into clonotypes with MiXCR by TCRdb, which kept only in-frame beta chains. Each entry merges the rows of one CDR3 protein and shows their most common DNA and genes. These V and J calls originate from TCRdb's pipeline instead of the authors' own analysis. Present in this sample are around 100,000 distinct CDR3 sequences, approximately 65% of which were seen just once. The ten largest make up roughly a fifth of the sample.

This chain is built from TRBV5-6 and TRBJ2-3; tentative D gene TRBD1, with 5 bases matching. The sequence was collected from a man aged 25-45 years with non-small cell lung cancer. Sequencing was carried out using distant non-tumor lung tissue. The nucleotide sequence is TGTGCCAGCAGCTTGGACGGCGTGGGGCTTAAGGATACGCTGTATTTT. This yields the protein CASSLDGVGLKDTLYF.